One and the same sample provided the 5 T cell receptor beta chains below, sequenced in a study of cytomegalovirus exposure and HLA in healthy donors. PCR involved 60 Vbeta and 13 Jbeta primers. Here immunoSEQ multiplex PCR was the method, and the copy in TCRdb shows in-frame clones only, minus some. The table records 150,000 to 200,000 clones, 70% to 80% of them present only once. Sequencing was performed on PBMCs. The receptors stem from a man aged 40-55 years in good health and CMV-seronegative.

The chain has TRBV4-1 and TRBJ1-4; 7 positions agree with TRBD1. The length of the CDR3 is 13 residues. The J segment lost 10 bases and the V segment lost 1 base, leaving 3 bases of the junction unmatched. CDR1 is MGHRA and CDR2 is YSYEKL in the germline V gene. The CDR3 spells CASSQGRGRKLFF. CDR3 DNA sequence: TGCGCCAGCAGCCAAGGGAGGGGGCGAAAACTGTTTTTT.

The J gene is TRBJ2-1, the V gene TRBV27, with 14 positions matching TRBD2. Germline values: CDR1 MNHEY, CDR2 SMNVEV (reference sequence). The CDR3 is 19 residues long. Trimming removed 9 bases from V and 7 bases from J; junction bases left unmatched: 20. This CDR3 reads CARKRGQMGLAGVGNEQFF. The CDR3 nucleotides are TGTGCCAGAAAAAGGGGACAGATGGGACTAGCGGGAGTAGGGAATGAGCAGTTCTTC.

This clone was picked up one time. This chain links TRBV6-5 with TRBJ2-4; 7 positions match TRBD1. Trimming took 5 bases from V and 4 from J; bases not matched to a gene: 8. The CDR3 length is 15 residues. Germline V gene data show CDR1 as MNHEY and CDR2 as SVGAGI. CDR3 sequence (DNA): TGTGCCAGCAGTCAGACCCGGGACAGAAAAAACATTCAGTACTTC. This translates into CASSQTRDRKNIQYF.

In this sample, this clone turned up a few times. The same CDR3 can be traced to other DNA sequences in this sample. The rearrangement uses TRBV6-1 and TRBJ1-5; TRBD1 agrees at 9 bases. This CDR3 has 13 residues. Germline CDR1 MNHNS, CDR2 SASEGT. V was clipped by 6 bases and J by 6 bases; unmatched bases: 3. The chain's CDR3 is CASSETGGQPQHF. The CDR3 nucleotides read TGTGCCAGCAGCGAGACAGGGGGTCAGCCCCAGCATTTT.

The chain combines TRBV27 with TRBJ1-5, with TRBD1 matching 9 bases. CDR3 length equals 15 residues. The trim removed 5 bases at V and 2 bases at J, leaving 4 bases unmatched. The germline V gene has CDR1 MNHEY and CDR2 SMNVEV (reference sequence). In nucleotides, the CDR3 is TGTGCCAGCAGTCCCCGGGACAGGGGCAATCAGCCCCAGCATTTT. It encodes CASSPRDRGNQPQHF.